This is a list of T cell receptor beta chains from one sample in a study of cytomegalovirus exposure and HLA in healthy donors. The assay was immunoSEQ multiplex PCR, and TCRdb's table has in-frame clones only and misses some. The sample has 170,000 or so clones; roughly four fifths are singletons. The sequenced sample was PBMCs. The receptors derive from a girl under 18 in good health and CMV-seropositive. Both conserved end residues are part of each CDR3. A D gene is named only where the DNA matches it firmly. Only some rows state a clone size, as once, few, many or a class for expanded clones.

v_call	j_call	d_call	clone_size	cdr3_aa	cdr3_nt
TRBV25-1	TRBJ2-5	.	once	CASSVQGRETQYF	TGTGCCAGCAGTGTGCAGGGGCGGGAGACCCAGTACTTC
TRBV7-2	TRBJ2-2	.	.	CASSPQTAFVRSGELFF	TGTGCCAGCAGCCCCCAGACAGCGTTCGTTCGGTCCGGGGAGCTGTTTTTT
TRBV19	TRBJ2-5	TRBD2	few	CASSISGLGGKTQYF	TGTGCCAGTAGTATCTCTGGGTTGGGGGGGAAGACCCAGTACTTC
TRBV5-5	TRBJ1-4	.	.	CASSPDSINEKLFF	TGTGCCAGCAGCCCGGACAGTATTAATGAAAAACTGTTTTTT
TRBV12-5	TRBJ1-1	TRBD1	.	CASGQTGYTEAFF	TGTGCTAGTGGACAGACAGGGTATACTGAAGCTTTCTTT
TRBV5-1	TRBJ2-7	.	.	CASSLEAGGYEQYF	TGCGCCAGCAGCTTGGAGGCGGGCGGGTACGAGCAGTACTTC
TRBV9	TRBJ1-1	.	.	CASSVAGRRRTEAFF	TGTGCCAGCAGCGTTGCCGGGAGGAGAAGGACTGAAGCTTTCTTT
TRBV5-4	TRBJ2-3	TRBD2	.	CASSLWTSGGADTQYF	TGTGCCAGCAGCCTTTGGACTAGCGGGGGGGCAGATACGCAGTATTTT
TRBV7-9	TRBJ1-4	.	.	CASSLVTGGPNEKLFF	TGTGCCAGCAGCTTAGTTACGGGGGGGCCTAATGAAAAACTGTTTTTT
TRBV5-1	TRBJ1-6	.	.	CASSWDTGRGSPLHF	TGCGCCAGCAGCTGGGATACGGGGCGGGGGTCACCCCTCCACTTT
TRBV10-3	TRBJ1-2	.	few	CAISESMAGDGYTF	TGTGCCATCAGTGAGTCGATGGCGGGGGATGGCTACACCTTC
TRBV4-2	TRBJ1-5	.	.	CASSQYGSGGQPQHF	TGTGCCAGCAGCCAATATGGGTCGGGAGGCCAGCCCCAGCATTTT
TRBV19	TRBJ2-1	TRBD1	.	CASEDRGRPNEQFF	TGTGCCAGTGAGGACAGGGGCCGACCCAATGAGCAGTTCTTC
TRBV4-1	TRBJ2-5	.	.	CASSQEQGQETQYF	TGCGCCAGCAGCCAGGAACAGGGACAAGAGACCCAGTACTTC
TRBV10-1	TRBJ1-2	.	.	CASSKGYGAGGYTF	TGCGCCAGCAGTAAGGGATACGGCGCGGGTGGCTACACCTTC
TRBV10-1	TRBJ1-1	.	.	CASSEERNTEAFF	TGCGCCAGCAGTGAGGAGCGGAACACTGAAGCTTTCTTT
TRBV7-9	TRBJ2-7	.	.	CASRQNYEQYF	TGTGCCAGCAGACAAAACTACGAGCAGTACTTC
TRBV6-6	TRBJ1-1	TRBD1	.	CASSYRDRGTEAFF	TGTGCCAGCAGTTACCGGGACAGGGGGACTGAAGCTTTCTTT
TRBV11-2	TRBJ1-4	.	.	CASSTQPQGISEKLFF	TGTGCCAGCAGCACACAACCACAGGGAATCAGTGAAAAACTGTTTTTT
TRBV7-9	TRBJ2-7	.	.	CSSSSGSYEQYF	TGTTCCAGCAGCTCCGGGTCCTACGAGCAGTACTTC
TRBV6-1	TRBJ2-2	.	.	CASIGRPNTGELFF	TGTGCCAGCATTGGCAGGCCTAACACCGGGGAGCTGTTTTTT
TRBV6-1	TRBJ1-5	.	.	CASRVGFNQPQHF	TGTGCCAGCAGGGTGGGCTTCAATCAGCCCCAGCATTTT
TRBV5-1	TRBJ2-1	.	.	CASSLGGSSYNEQFF	TGCGCCAGCAGCCTAGGGGGTAGCTCCTACAATGAGCAGTTCTTC
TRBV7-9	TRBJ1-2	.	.	CASSISTGFRYYGYTF	TGTGCCAGCAGCATTTCGACAGGTTTTAGGTACTATGGCTACACCTTC
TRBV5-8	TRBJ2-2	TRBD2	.	CASSLARAGEIGELFF	TGTGCCAGCAGCTTGGCCCGAGCGGGGGAGATCGGGGAGCTGTTTTTT
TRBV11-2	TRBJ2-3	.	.	CASSLGGAPTDTQYF	TGTGCCAGCAGCTTAGGCGGGGCCCCTACAGATACGCAGTATTTT
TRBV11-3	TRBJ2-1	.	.	CASSLRISRGNEQFF	TGTGCCAGCAGCTTAAGGATTAGCCGGGGGAATGAGCAGTTCTTC
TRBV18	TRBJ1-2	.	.	CASSQTANYGYTF	TGTGCCAGCTCACAGACAGCGAACTATGGCTACACCTTC
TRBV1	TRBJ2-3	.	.	CTSSPGQPSPDTQYF	TGCACCAGCAGCCCGGGACAACCTAGCCCAGATACGCAGTATTTT
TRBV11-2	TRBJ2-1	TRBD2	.	CASRGKIAGGYNEQFF	TGTGCCAGCAGGGGGAAAATAGCGGGGGGTTACAATGAGCAGTTCTTC
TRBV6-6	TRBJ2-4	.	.	CASRPERRAKNIQYF	TGTGCCAGCAGGCCGGAGAGGCGGGCCAAAAACATTCAGTACTTC
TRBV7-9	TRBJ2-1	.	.	CASSLVSYNEQFF	TGTGCCAGCAGCTTAGTTAGCTACAATGAGCAGTTCTTC
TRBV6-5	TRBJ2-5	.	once	CASSRNGETQYF	TGTGCCAGCAGTCGAAACGGAGAGACCCAGTACTTC
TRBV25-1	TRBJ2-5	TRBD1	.	CASSGRTGISLETQYF	TGTGCCAGCAGTGGGAGGACAGGGATATCTTTGGAGACCCAGTACTTC
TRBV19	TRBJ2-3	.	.	CASSIREIETDTQYF	TGTGCCAGTAGTATTAGAGAGATTGAGACAGATACGCAGTATTTT
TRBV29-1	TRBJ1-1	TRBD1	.	CSVELGQGFSTEAFF	TGCAGCGTTGAGTTGGGACAGGGATTTTCCACTGAAGCTTTCTTT
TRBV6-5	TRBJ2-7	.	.	CASSYSRVSYEQYF	TGTGCCAGCAGTTATTCCCGGGTCTCCTACGAGCAGTACTTC
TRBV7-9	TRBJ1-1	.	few	CASTTGVNTEAFF	TGTGCCAGCACCACCGGGGTGAACACTGAAGCTTTCTTT
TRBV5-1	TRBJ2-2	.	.	CASSRDPMGTGELFF	TGCGCCAGCAGCCGGGATCCAATGGGTACCGGGGAGCTGTTTTTT
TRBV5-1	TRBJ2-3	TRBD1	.	CASSSDRGGNTDTQYF	TGCGCCAGCAGCTCGGACAGGGGTGGAAACACAGATACGCAGTATTTT
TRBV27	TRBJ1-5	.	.	CASSLGQGINQPQHF	TGTGCCAGCAGTTTGGGGCAGGGGATAAATCAGCCCCAGCATTTT
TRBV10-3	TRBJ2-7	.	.	CAISEFPRDYEQYF	TGTGCCATCAGTGAGTTCCCCAGGGACTACGAGCAGTACTTC
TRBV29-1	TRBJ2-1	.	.	CSVASGYNEQFF	TGCAGCGTTGCATCGGGGTACAATGAGCAGTTCTTC
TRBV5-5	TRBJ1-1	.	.	CASSFSGTNTEAFF	TGTGCCAGCAGCTTCAGCGGGACCAACACTGAAGCTTTCTTT
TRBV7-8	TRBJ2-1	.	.	CASSGSGGWAVTGGNEQFF	TGTGCCAGCAGCGGCAGCGGCGGCTGGGCCGTAACCGGTGGCAATGAGCAGTTCTTC
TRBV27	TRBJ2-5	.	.	CARTTGGEEETQYF	TGTGCCAGAACGACTGGCGGGGAAGAAGAGACCCAGTACTTC
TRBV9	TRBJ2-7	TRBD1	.	CASSLGQGVGFEQYF	TGTGCCAGCAGCTTAGGACAGGGGGTAGGTTTCGAGCAGTACTTC
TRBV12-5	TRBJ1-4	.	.	CASGQSEGVVSEKLFF	TGTGCTAGTGGCCAGTCAGAAGGGGTTGTGAGCGAAAAACTGTTTTTT
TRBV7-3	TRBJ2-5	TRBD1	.	CASSAGTGGGETQYF	TGTGCCAGCAGCGCTGGGACAGGGGGAGGAGAGACCCAGTACTTC
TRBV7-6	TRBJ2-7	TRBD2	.	CASSPTAGGTYEQYF	TGTGCCAGCAGTCCAACGGCGGGGGGGACCTACGAGCAGTACTTC
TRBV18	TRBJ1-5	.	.	CASSPLSGDQPQHF	TGTGCCAGCTCACCACTATCAGGGGATCAGCCCCAGCATTTT
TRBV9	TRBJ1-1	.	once	CASRHLEGSGDWNTEAFF	TGTGCCAGCAGGCATCTCGAGGGGTCGGGAGATTGGAACACTGAAGCTTTCTTT
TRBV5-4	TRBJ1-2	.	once	CASSLVEGALNYGYTF	TGTGCCAGCAGCTTAGTGGAGGGTGCCCTTAACTATGGCTACACCTTC